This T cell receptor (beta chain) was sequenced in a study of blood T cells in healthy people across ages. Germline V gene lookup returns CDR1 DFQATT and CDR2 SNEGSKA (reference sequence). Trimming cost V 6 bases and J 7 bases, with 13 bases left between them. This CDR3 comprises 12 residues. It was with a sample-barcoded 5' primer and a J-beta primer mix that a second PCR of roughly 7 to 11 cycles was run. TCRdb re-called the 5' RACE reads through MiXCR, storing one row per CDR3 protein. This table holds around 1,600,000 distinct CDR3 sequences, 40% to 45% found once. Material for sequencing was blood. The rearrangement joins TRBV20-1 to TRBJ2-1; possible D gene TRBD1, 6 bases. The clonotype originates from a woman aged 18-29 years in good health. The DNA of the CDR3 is TGCAGTGCGTATTCACAGGGTAATGAGCAGTTCTTC. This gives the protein CSAYSQGNEQFF.